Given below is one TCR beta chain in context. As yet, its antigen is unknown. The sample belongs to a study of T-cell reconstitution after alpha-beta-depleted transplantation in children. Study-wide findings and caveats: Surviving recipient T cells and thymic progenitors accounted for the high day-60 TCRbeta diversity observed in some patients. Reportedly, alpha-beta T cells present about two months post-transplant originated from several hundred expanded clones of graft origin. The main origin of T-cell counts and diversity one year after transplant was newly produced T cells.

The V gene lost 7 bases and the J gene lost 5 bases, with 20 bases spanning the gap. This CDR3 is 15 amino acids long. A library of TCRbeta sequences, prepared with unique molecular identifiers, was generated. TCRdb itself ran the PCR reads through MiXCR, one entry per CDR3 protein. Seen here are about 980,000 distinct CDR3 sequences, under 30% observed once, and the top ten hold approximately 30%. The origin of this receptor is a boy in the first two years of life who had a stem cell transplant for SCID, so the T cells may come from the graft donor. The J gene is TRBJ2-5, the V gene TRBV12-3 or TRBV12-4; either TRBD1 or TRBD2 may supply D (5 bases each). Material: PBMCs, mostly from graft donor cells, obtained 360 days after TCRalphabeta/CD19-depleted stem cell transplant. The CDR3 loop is CASTEGLIGGETQYF. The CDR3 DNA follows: TGTGCCAGCACAGAGGGGCTCATAGGTGGGGAGACCCAGTACTTC.